The next 28 T cell receptor beta chains were all read from a single sample in a study of CD4 T cells in relation to SARS-CoV-2 and coronaviruses. Their specific antigens are unknown. TCRdb's copy holds only in-frame clones and misses some; the assay was immunoSEQ multiplex PCR. This table has roughly 25,000 clones, about 79% appearing once. CD4+ T cells from unexposed donors were obtained before the COVID-19 pandemic (2011-2018). Isolation of CD4+ T cells took place after about 9 days in culture. Source material: CD4+ T cells from PBMCs, cultured in vitro. Receptors originate from a human donor in good health.

This clone has a single count. The rearrangement links TRBV27 to TRBJ2-3; 8 bases match TRBD2. Germline CDR1 is MNHEY and CDR2 is SMNVEV (reference sequence). J lost 2 bases, V lost 1 base, and 11 bases had no gene match. This CDR3 has 18 amino acids. The CDR3 loop is CASSLFPLAGRITDTQYF. The CDR3 DNA reads as TGTGCCAGCAGTTTATTCCCCTTAGCGGGGCGTATCACAGATACGCAGTATTTT.

This clone was found once. The J gene is TRBJ2-7, the V gene TRBV6-5; 7 nucleotides match TRBD2. V gave up 11 bases and J gave up 6 bases; unmatched junction bases: 16. Germline CDR1 and CDR2: MNHEY and SVGAGI. This CDR3 contains 14 residues. This CDR3 is CAASSGGPAGEQYF. The CDR3 DNA reads TGTGCCGCCTCATCGGGGGGACCCGCCGGCGAGCAGTACTTC.

The chain combines TRBV9 with TRBJ2-2, with 8 positions matching TRBD2. The CDR3 is made up of 16 amino acids. V lost 0 bases and J lost 4; bases outside the gene matches: 5. Germline CDR1 and CDR2: SGDLS and YYNGEE. CDR3: CASSVGPAGVTGELFF. CDR3 DNA: TGTGCCAGCAGCGTAGGCCCAGCGGGAGTCACCGGGGAGCTGTTTTTT.

The chain combines TRBV7-9 with TRBJ2-3; D perhaps matches TRBD1 (5 bases). This CDR3 has 14 residues. Trimming left V 2 bases short and J 1 base short, with 7 bases between. The germline V gene encodes CDR1 SEHNR and CDR2 FQNEAQ (reference sequence). The DNA for the CDR3 is TGTGCCAGCAGCTTATCCAGGGGCACAGATACGCAGTATTTT. Translated: CASSLSRGTDTQYF.

The chain recombines TRBV6-5 with TRBJ1-6, with D uncertain. Germline V CDR1 and CDR2: MNHEY, SVGAGI. The V gene lost 8 bases and the J gene lost 7 bases, with 12 bases spanning the gap. CDR3 length: 13 residues. The CDR3, as DNA: TGTGCCAGCGGAAAGATAACGAATTCACCCCTCCACTTT. Translated, it gives CASGKITNSPLHF.

In this sample, this clone turned up a few times. The chain employs TRBV30 and TRBJ2-3; 7 nucleotides agree with TRBD2. The CDR3 loop spans 15 amino acids. Germline lookup yields CDR1 GTSNPN and CDR2 SVGIG (reference sequence). V shed 0 bases, J shed 2 bases, and the junction held 5 bases outside the gene matches. The CDR3: CAWSVQAGHTDTQYF. The CDR3 region has the DNA TGTGCCTGGAGTGTACAAGCGGGGCACACAGATACGCAGTATTTT. Drawing the rest from reference TRBV30 and TRBJ2-3, the complete variable domain is SQTIHQWPATLVQPVGSPLSLECTVEGTSNPNLYWYRQAAGRGLQLLFYSVGIGQISSEVPQNLSASRPQDRQFILSSKKLLLSDSGFYLCAWSVQAGHTDTQYFGPGTRLTVL.

This chain links TRBV3-1 (or the pseudogene TRBV3-2) with TRBJ2-5; 8 bases match TRBD1. This CDR3 has 15 amino acids. Germline CDR1 LGHDT, CDR2 YNNKEL (reference sequence). V shed 4 bases, J shed 4 bases, and the junction held 8 bases outside the gene matches. Here the CDR3 DNA reads TGTGCCAGCAGCCCAACCCTGGACAGGGTAGAGACCCAGTACTTC. It encodes CASSPTLDRVETQYF.

V usage is TRBV4-1 and J usage is TRBJ2-7; D might be TRBD2 (5 bases). This CDR3 is 14 amino acids long. Germline V lookup: CDR1 MGHRA, CDR2 YSYEKL. Trimming cost V 1 base and J 1 base, with 8 bases left between them. The CDR3 region is CASSQGLASYEQYF. As DNA, the CDR3 is TGCGCCAGCAGCCAAGGTCTAGCTTCCTACGAGCAGTACTTC.

Only a few counts were recorded for this clone. J is TRBJ1-2 and V is TRBV28; D is uncertain. V gave up 4 bases and J gave up 5 bases, with 17 bases separating them. The CDR3 runs 15 residues. Germline V gene sequence: CDR1 MDHEN, CDR2 SYDVKM. The chain's CDR3 is CASSYSGGRRYGYTF. The DNA for the CDR3 is TGTGCCAGCAGTTATAGTGGCGGACGAAGATATGGCTACACCTTC.

This sequence joins TRBV10-2 and TRBJ2-2; TRBD2 aligns across 13 bases. CDR1 is WSHSY, CDR2 SAAADI, per germline. J lost 3 bases, V lost 7 bases, and 8 bases had no gene match. The CDR3 totals 17 residues. The DNA of the CDR3 is TGCGCCAGCAAATCGACTAGCGGGGGGATTTACACCGGGGAGCTGTTTTTT. Protein: CASKSTSGGIYTGELFF.

This clone occurred a few times. This chain connects TRBV7-2 to TRBJ2-2; D is unclear. V gave up 4 bases and J gave up 8 bases, with 8 bases separating them. This CDR3 is built from 12 residues. Germline CDR1 reads SGHTA; CDR2 reads FQGNSA. Here the CDR3 reads CASSSLVGELFF. The CDR3 DNA reads TGTGCCAGCAGCTCCTTAGTTGGGGAGCTGTTTTTT.

CDR3 residues: CASSQVGTYNEQFF. In nucleotides, the CDR3 is TGTGCCAGCAGCCAAGTGGGTACCTACAATGAGCAGTTCTTC. The V call is TRBV4-2, the J call TRBJ2-1; no firm D call. Germline loops: CDR1 LGHNA, CDR2 YNFKEQ. This CDR3 has 14 amino acids. The V and J ends lost 1 base and 2 bases respectively, with 6 bases between them.

The gene calls are TRBV10-3 and TRBJ2-2; 7 nucleotides agree with TRBD2. The CDR3 has 15 residues. Germline CDR1 and CDR2: ENHRY and SYGVKD. The V segment lost 4 bases and the J segment 3 bases; nucleotides outside the gene matches: 5. The CDR3: CAISGGGNYTGELFF. CDR3 coding DNA: TGTGCCATCAGTGGGGGGGGGAACTACACCGGGGAGCTGTTTTTT.

The gene calls are TRBV9 and TRBJ1-1; 10 bases line up with TRBD1. J lost 4 bases, V lost 4 bases, and 7 bases had no gene match. CDR3 length: 15 residues. The germline V gene encodes CDR1 SGDLS and CDR2 YYNGEE. In DNA form, the CDR3 reads TGTGCCAGCAGCCCATTTTGGACAGGGGGCACTGAAGCTTTCTTT. Its translation is CASSPFWTGGTEAFF.

The V and J genes are TRBV27 and TRBJ2-7, with unresolved D. Trimming took 2 bases from V and 4 from J, leaving 3 bases between them. The CDR3 runs 11 residues. The V gene's germline CDR1 is MNHEY and CDR2 SMNVEV (reference sequence). The CDR3 region is CASSLRYEQYF. For the CDR3, the DNA is TGTGCCAGCAGTTTACGGTACGAGCAGTACTTC.

The V gene is TRBV3-1 (or the pseudogene TRBV3-2), the J gene TRBJ2-7; a possible D gene is TRBD2 (6 bases). Trimming cost V 0 bases and J 5 bases, with 14 bases left between them. The CDR3 runs 15 residues. The germline V gene encodes CDR1 LGHDT and CDR2 YNNKEL (reference sequence). This chain's CDR3 is CASSQDGGTGHEQYF. CDR3 bases: TGTGCCAGCAGCCAAGATGGGGGGACTGGCCACGAGCAGTACTTC.

The V and J genes are TRBV6-2 or TRBV6-3 and TRBJ2-4, with 10 bases aligning to TRBD1. The CDR3 extends over 17 amino acids. V lost 5 bases and J lost 4; bases outside the gene matches: 11. Germline assignment: CDR1 MNHEY and CDR2 SVGEGT. The CDR3 DNA is TGTGCCAGCAGTCAAAGAGGGGGACAGGGGATTAAAAACATTCAGTACTTC. It is translated as CASSQRGGQGIKNIQYF.

J is TRBJ2-4 and V is TRBV19, with 10 positions matching TRBD2. Germline CDR1 is LNHDA and CDR2 is SQIVND (reference sequence). After removal of 5 bases from V and 6 bases from J, the junction contained 4 bases not matched to a gene. The CDR3 consists of 14 residues. The CDR3 sequence is CASSDRTSGNIQYF. The CDR3 DNA reads as TGTGCCAGTAGTGATCGGACTAGCGGAAACATTCAGTACTTC.

This clone came up a few times. The rearrangement joins TRBV5-1 to TRBJ2-7, with D tentatively TRBD1 (7 bases). CDR1 and CDR2 (germline): SGHRS, YFSETQ. The CDR3 sequence is 15 residues long. Trimming took 0 bases from V and 6 from J, leaving 16 bases between them. The CDR3 loop is CASSLGQGGFFEQYF. In nucleotides, the CDR3 is TGCGCCAGCAGCTTGGGACAGGGAGGATTTTTCGAGCAGTACTTC.

This clone was detected only a few times. The chain employs TRBV7-7 and TRBJ1-1; D possibly corresponds to TRBD1 (6 bases). Trimming shortened V by 0 bases and J by 0 bases, and 8 bases separated the two germline ends. The CDR3 is 15 amino acids. Germline V gene sequence: CDR1 SSHAT, CDR2 FNYEAQ (reference sequence). The CDR3 DNA sequence: TGTGCCAGCAGCTTAGCAAGGGGGATGAACACTGAAGCTTTCTTT. As protein: CASSLARGMNTEAFF.

This clone was found a few times. The chain carries TRBV6-5 and TRBJ2-7; 9 nucleotides match TRBD1. The germline gives CDR1 MNHEY, CDR2 SVGAGI. The CDR3 is 15 residues long. V lost 0 bases, J lost 3 bases, and 3 bases stayed unmatched. Here the CDR3 reads CASSYSDRGLYEQYF. The CDR3 DNA reads as TGTGCCAGCAGTTACTCGGACAGGGGACTCTACGAGCAGTACTTC.

This chain joins TRBV7-2 and TRBJ2-5, with 7 positions matching TRBD2. Germline lookup yields CDR1 SGHTA and CDR2 FQGNSA. The CDR3 covers 19 residues. With 4 bases clipped from V and 1 base from J, the junction kept 18 bases outside the gene matches. CDR3 in amino acids: CASSSIGPREGTPQETQYF. The CDR3 coding sequence is TGTGCCAGCAGCTCTATTGGACCCAGGGAGGGGACCCCCCAAGAGACCCAGTACTTC.

The chain employs TRBV7-8 and TRBJ2-3; D ambiguous. Germline loops: CDR1 SGHVS, CDR2 FQNEAQ. The CDR3 totals 14 residues. The V gene lost 5 bases and the J gene lost 5 bases, with 14 bases spanning the gap. The CDR3, as DNA: TGTGCCAGCAGCCTCGCCAGTTGGGGAGATACGCAGTATTTT. This gives the protein CASSLASWGDTQYF.

The V gene is TRBV4-1, the J gene TRBJ1-5, with TRBD1 as a possible D gene (6 bases). The CDR3 is 16 residues long. Germline assignment: CDR1 MGHRA and CDR2 YSYEKL. V was shortened by 4 bases and J by 2 bases, with 15 bases between the two germline ends. The CDR3 protein is CASSREGDWGNQPQHF. Here the CDR3 DNA reads TGCGCCAGCAGCCGAGAGGGGGATTGGGGCAATCAGCCCCAGCATTTT.

The chain carries TRBV7-9 and TRBJ1-2; D perhaps matches TRBD1 (5 bases). The CDR3 totals 14 residues. V dropped 0 bases and J dropped 9 bases, with 14 bases sitting between them. CDR1 and CDR2 from the germline V gene are SEHNR and FQNEAQ (reference sequence). For the CDR3, the DNA is TGTGCCAGCAGCTTAGCGGCTGGGACGGGGAGCTACACCTTC. This translates into CASSLAAGTGSYTF. Supplemented by reference TRBV7-9 and TRBJ1-2, the full variable domain reads DTGVSQNPRHKITKRGQNVTFRCDPISEHNRLYWYRQTLGQGPEFLTYFQNEAQLEKSRLLSDRFSAERPKGSFSTLEIQRTEQGDSAMYLCASSLAAGTGSYTFGSGTRLTVV.

J is TRBJ2-2 and V is TRBV19; weak D call: TRBD2 (6 bases). The CDR3 covers 15 residues. The V and J ends lost 3 bases and 6 bases respectively, with 14 bases between them. The germline V gene encodes CDR1 LNHDA and CDR2 SQIVND (reference sequence). The CDR3: CASSIPTGEAGELFF. In DNA form, the CDR3 reads TGTGCCAGTAGTATCCCCACGGGAGAGGCCGGGGAGCTGTTTTTT.

The V and J genes are TRBV4-1 and TRBJ2-1, with a tentative D call TRBD1 (6 bases). The germline V gene encodes CDR1 MGHRA and CDR2 YSYEKL. The V and J ends lost 1 base and 3 bases respectively, with 16 bases between them. CDR3 length: 17 residues. The CDR3 DNA is TGCGCCAGCAGCCAAGTCCCCGGGACACATAGCTACAATGAGCAGTTCTTC. Translating it yields CASSQVPGTHSYNEQFF.

The DNA of the CDR3 is TGTGCCAGCAGCTTGACAGAGAACACTGAAGCTTTCTTT. Amino acid sequence: CASSLTENTEAFF. The V gene is TRBV12-3 or TRBV12-4, the J gene TRBJ1-1; possible D gene TRBD1, 5 bases. With 6 bases removed from V and 1 base from J, the gap between germline ends came to 9 bases. CDR3 length: 13 residues.